The rows below give T cell receptor beta chains drawn from one sample of a study of blood T cells in healthy people across ages. TCRdb reprocessed the 5' RACE reads via MiXCR and lists one record per CDR3 protein. Of 1.2 million to 1.5 million distinct CDR3 sequences listed, around 59% are singletons. Sequenced material: blood. Receptors originate from a young man in good health. Both conserved end residues are part of each CDR3. A D gene is named only where the DNA matches it firmly. Rows may omit the clone size; those that give it use once, few, many or a size class.

CDR3: CASSFRPGLVNEQYF
DNA: TGTGCCAGCAGTTTCAGACCGGGACTAGTGAATGAGCAGTACTTC
length: 15
V: TRBV27
J: TRBJ2-7
size: NA
D: TRBD2

CDR3: CSAVGQGSSYEQYF
DNA: TGCAGTGCGGTCGGACAGGGCAGCTCCTACGAGCAGTACTTC
length: 14
V: TRBV20-1
J: TRBJ2-7
size: NA
D: TRBD1

CDR3: CASRGLGTGSMDEQYF
DNA: TGTGCCAGCAGGGGACTGGGGACAGGGAGTATGGACGAGCAGTACTTC
length: 16
V: TRBV12-3/TRBV12-4
J: TRBJ2-7
size: NA
D: TRBD1

CDR3: CASSELWQNTEAFF
DNA: TGTGCCAGCAGTGAACTGTGGCAGAACACTGAAGCTTTCTTT
length: 14
V: TRBV6-1
J: TRBJ1-1
size: NA
D: NA

CDR3: CSARGGQGAHEQYF
DNA: TGCAGTGCTAGAGGGGGCCAGGGGGCACACGAGCAGTACTTC
length: 14
V: TRBV20-1
J: TRBJ2-7
size: NA
D: TRBD1

CDR3: CATSSERGLYEQYF
DNA: TGTGCCACCAGCAGCGAGCGGGGGTTGTACGAGCAGTACTTC
length: 14
V: TRBV15
J: TRBJ2-7
size: NA
D: TRBD2

CDR3: CSVGLRGGTDTQYF
DNA: TGCAGCGTTGGCCTTCGGGGGGGCACAGATACGCAGTATTTT
length: 14
V: TRBV29-1
J: TRBJ2-3
size: NA
D: TRBD2

CDR3: CASSQRLGSGTSAQAYEQYF
DNA: TGTGCCAGCAGCCAGAGACTGGGTTCCGGGACTAGCGCCCAGGCGTACGAGCAGTACTTC
length: 20
V: TRBV4-2
J: TRBJ2-7
size: few
D: TRBD2

CDR3: CASSFVAGVTRASRSSYEQYF
DNA: TGTGCCAGCAGCTTTGTAGCGGGAGTGACCAGGGCAAGCCGTTCCTCCTACGAGCAGTACTTC
length: 21
V: TRBV11-2
J: TRBJ2-7
size: NA
D: TRBD2

CDR3: CSAHRVSKVPLHF
DNA: TGCAGTGCACACAGGGTCTCTAAGGTACCCCTCCACTTT
length: 13
V: TRBV20-1
J: TRBJ1-6
size: NA
D: NA

CDR3: CASSDGQANQETQYF
DNA: TGCGCCAGCAGCGACGGACAGGCCAACCAAGAGACCCAGTACTTC
length: 15
V: TRBV4-1
J: TRBJ2-5
size: NA
D: TRBD1

CDR3: CASSLRMGQGAADTQYF
DNA: TGTGCCAGCAGCTTGCGGATGGGACAGGGGGCTGCAGATACGCAGTATTTT
length: 17
V: TRBV5-5
J: TRBJ2-3
size: NA
D: TRBD1

CDR3: CASSLNLEINEQYF
DNA: TGTGCCAGCAGCTTGAATCTCGAGATCAATGAGCAGTACTTC
length: 14
V: TRBV5-4
J: TRBJ2-5
size: NA
D: NA

CDR3: CSARNGAGDYNEQFF
DNA: TGCAGTGCTAGAAACGGGGCGGGAGACTACAATGAGCAGTTCTTC
length: 15
V: TRBV20-1
J: TRBJ2-1
size: NA
D: TRBD2

CDR3: CASSLMGRGDEQFF
DNA: TGTGCCAGCAGCCTGATGGGTAGGGGCGATGAGCAGTTCTTC
length: 14
V: TRBV7-8
J: TRBJ2-1
size: few
D: NA

CDR3: CASSPRLAGENLDTQYF
DNA: TGCGCCAGCAGCCCGCGACTAGCGGGGGAAAACTTAGATACGCAGTATTTT
length: 17
V: TRBV5-1
J: TRBJ2-3
size: NA
D: TRBD2

CDR3: CSVEDLTVDTQYF
DNA: TGCAGCGTTGAAGACCTGACCGTAGATACGCAGTATTTT
length: 13
V: TRBV29-1
J: TRBJ2-3
size: few
D: NA

CDR3: CASSMTGTGGPRPDTQYF
DNA: TGTGCCAGCAGCATGACCGGGACAGGGGGCCCGCGACCCGATACGCAGTATTTT
length: 18
V: TRBV11-2
J: TRBJ2-3
size: NA
D: TRBD1

CDR3: CASSQDGSSQETQYF
DNA: TGCGCCAGCAGCCAAGATGGTAGCAGCCAAGAGACCCAGTACTTC
length: 15
V: TRBV4-3
J: TRBJ2-5
size: NA
D: NA

CDR3: CASSQEGSGAFSYEQYF
DNA: TGCGCCAGCAGCCAAGAGGGATCCGGGGCATTTTCCTACGAGCAGTACTTC
length: 17
V: TRBV4-1
J: TRBJ2-7
size: NA
D: NA

CDR3: CASNGKKGTGELFF
DNA: TGTGCCAGCAACGGCAAGAAGGGCACCGGGGAGCTGTTTTTT
length: 14
V: TRBV25-1
J: TRBJ2-2
size: NA
D: NA

CDR3: CASSPLRRATYEQYF
DNA: TGTGCCAGCAGCCCCCTTCGACGGGCTACCTACGAGCAGTACTTC
length: 15
V: TRBV3-1
J: TRBJ2-7
size: NA
D: NA

CDR3: CASSELAVFSYNEQFF
DNA: TGTGCCAGCAGTGAACTAGCGGTGTTCTCCTACAATGAGCAGTTCTTC
length: 16
V: TRBV2
J: TRBJ2-1
size: once
D: TRBD2

CDR3: CSARALAGEMNEQFF
DNA: TGCAGTGCTAGAGCCCTAGCGGGAGAAATGAATGAGCAGTTCTTC
length: 15
V: TRBV20-1
J: TRBJ2-1
size: NA
D: TRBD2

CDR3: CATSRGDGNTGELFF
DNA: TGTGCCACCAGCAGAGGGGACGGGAACACCGGGGAGCTGTTTTTT
length: 15
V: TRBV15
J: TRBJ2-2
size: NA
D: NA

CDR3: CASSIVEGAYGYTF
DNA: TGTGCCAGTAGTATAGTGGAGGGGGCCTATGGCTACACCTTC
length: 14
V: TRBV19
J: TRBJ1-2
size: NA
D: TRBD1

CDR3: CASSNSGGRETQYF
DNA: TGTGCCAGCAGTAACTCCGGGGGCCGAGAGACCCAGTACTTC
length: 14
V: TRBV6-2/TRBV6-3
J: TRBJ2-5
size: NA
D: NA

CDR3: CASSVATGNYEQYF
DNA: TGTGCCAGCAGCGTAGCAACAGGGAACTACGAGCAGTACTTC
length: 14
V: TRBV9
J: TRBJ2-7
size: once
D: NA

CDR3: CSAIRGDLYEQYF
DNA: TGCAGTGCTATCCGGGGGGACCTCTACGAGCAGTACTTC
length: 13
V: TRBV20-1
J: TRBJ2-7
size: NA
D: TRBD2

CDR3: CSAVVPGGTSSYNEQFF
DNA: TGCAGTGCTGTCGTCCCCGGGGGTACCAGCTCCTACAATGAGCAGTTCTTC
length: 17
V: TRBV20-1
J: TRBJ2-1
size: few
D: NA

CDR3: CSVSRGQETQYF
DNA: TGCAGCGTTTCCAGGGGACAAGAGACCCAGTACTTC
length: 12
V: TRBV29-1
J: TRBJ2-5
size: NA
D: NA

CDR3: CASSHLGRDTYSYEQYF
DNA: TGTGCCAGCAGCCACCTGGGCCGGGACACCTACTCCTACGAGCAGTACTTC
length: 17
V: TRBV6-1
J: TRBJ2-7
size: NA
D: NA

CDR3: CSVGGWGAGGTDTQYF
DNA: TGCAGCGTTGGGGGCTGGGGCGCGGGTGGCACAGATACGCAGTATTTT
length: 16
V: TRBV29-1
J: TRBJ2-3
size: NA
D: NA

CDR3: CSARNRDRGWTEAFF
DNA: TGCAGTGCTAGAAACCGGGACAGGGGTTGGACTGAAGCTTTCTTT
length: 15
V: TRBV20-1
J: TRBJ1-1
size: few
D: TRBD1

CDR3: CASSGDSSYNSPLHF
DNA: TGTGCCAGCAGCGGCGACAGCTCCTATAATTCACCCCTCCACTTT
length: 15
V: TRBV9
J: TRBJ1-6
size: NA
D: NA

CDR3: CASSQERGDEQFF
DNA: TGTGCCAGCAGCCAAGAACGCGGGGATGAGCAGTTCTTC
length: 13
V: TRBV4-1
J: TRBJ2-1
size: NA
D: NA

CDR3: CASSLHATNEKLFF
DNA: TGTGCCAGCAGTTTGCATGCAACTAATGAAAAACTGTTTTTT
length: 14
V: TRBV6-6
J: TRBJ1-4
size: NA
D: NA

CDR3: CAIQEGQGVDGYTF
DNA: TGTGCCATCCAGGAAGGACAGGGGGTAGATGGCTACACCTTC
length: 14
V: TRBV10-3
J: TRBJ1-2
size: NA
D: TRBD1

CDR3: CASSSRREANSPLHF
DNA: TGTGCCAGCAGCTCCCGCAGGGAAGCAAATTCACCCCTCCACTTT
length: 15
V: TRBV6-7
J: TRBJ1-6
size: NA
D: NA

CDR3: CASSSLAALRDTQYF
DNA: TGTGCCAGCAGCTCCCTAGCGGCCCTGAGAGATACGCAGTATTTT
length: 15
V: TRBV7-2
J: TRBJ2-3
size: NA
D: TRBD2

CDR3: CASSEAGGTGELFF
DNA: TGCGCCAGCAGTGAGGCAGGGGGCACCGGGGAGCTGTTTTTT
length: 14
V: TRBV10-1
J: TRBJ2-2
size: NA
D: TRBD1